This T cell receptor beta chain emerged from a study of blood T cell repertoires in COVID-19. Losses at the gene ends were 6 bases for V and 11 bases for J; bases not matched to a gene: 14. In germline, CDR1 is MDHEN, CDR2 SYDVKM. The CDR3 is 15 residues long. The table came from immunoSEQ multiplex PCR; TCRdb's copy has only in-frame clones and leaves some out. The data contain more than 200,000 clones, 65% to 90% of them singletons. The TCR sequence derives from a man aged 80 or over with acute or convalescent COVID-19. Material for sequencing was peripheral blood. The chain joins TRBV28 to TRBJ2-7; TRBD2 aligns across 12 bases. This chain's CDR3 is CASSPPGTSGPRKYF. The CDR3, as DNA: TGTGCCAGCAGCCCCCCCGGGACTAGCGGGCCACGGAAGTACTTC.